This TCR beta chain was recorded in a study of CD8 T cells in Susac syndrome. Study-wide context: Intravenous immunoglobulin alone or corticosteroids were being given to patients with Susac syndrome at blood draw, unless they were therapy-naive.

The germline V gene encodes CDR1 SGHTA and CDR2 FQGNSA. V lost 1 base and J 6 bases, leaving 14 bases between the germline ends. The CDR3 covers 15 residues. The RNA input was about 0.5 to 1 ug, and it was reverse transcribed with random hexamers. TCRdb used MiXCR to reprocess the immunoSEQ multiplex PCR reads, holding one entry per CDR3 protein. Of approximately 160,000 distinct CDR3 sequences detected, about 96% appear once; the ten largest clones hold approximately 0.12%. The J gene is TRBJ2-3, the V gene TRBV7-2; tentative D call: TRBD1 (5 bases). Sequencing input: CD4+ T cells from PBMCs. The sequence was obtained from a human donor with Susac syndrome. CDR3: CASSLGVVGRDTQYF. As DNA, the CDR3 is TGTGCCAGCAGCTTAGGAGTGGTGGGGCGGGATACGCAGTATTTT.